This T cell receptor (beta chain) was captured in a study of chemoradiotherapy in HPV16-positive cancers. Whole-study context: A couple of HPV16-positive patients' cells yielded candidate HPV-specific clones and common motifs. Study-level points and caveats: In HPV16-positive patients, HPV-responsive T-cell expansion tracked better recurrence-free survival. Non-HPV-specific T cells did not expand in tumors during treatment, whereas candidate HPV-specific clones and E7-related motifs did.

With regard to this clone: The antigen is undetermined.

Produced via immunoSEQ multiplex PCR; TCRdb's table is partial and in-frame only. The table shows under 25,000 clones, with roughly 82% occurring only once. The trim removed 7 bases at V and 5 bases at J, leaving 11 bases unmatched. CDR1 is SQVTM and CDR2 is ANQGSEA in the germline V gene. The CDR3 runs 14 residues. Repertoires were sampled repeatedly during chemoradiotherapy. The sequencing here drew on blood, taken from a patient who underwent chemoradiotherapy. This TCR was sampled from a human donor with HPV-associated anogenital cancer. V and J are TRBV29-1 and TRBJ2-5; TRBD1 aligns across 9 bases. This CDR3 reads CSAGTGLGSETQYF. The CDR3 coding sequence is TGCAGCGCCGGGACAGGGCTTGGTTCGGAGACCCAGTACTTC.